This T cell receptor (beta chain) was documented in a study of Graves' ophthalmopathy and Graves' hyperthyroidism. In the study overall: Upon initial diagnosis and before any treatment, peripheral blood was collected.

The CDR3 sequence is 11 residues long. Between the trimmed V and J ends, which lost 1 base and 13 bases, there was a span of 8 bases. CDR1 is LGHDT and CDR2 is YNNKEL in the germline V gene (reference sequence). Study-wide points: Separation of ophthalmopathy from stable hyperthyroidism was achieved by a 13-signature model, at roughly 90% sensitivity and under 83% specificity.

Notes on this clonotype: What it binds is unknown.

For repertoire sequencing, the TCR beta CDR3 regions were amplified from RNA transcripts. Amplification began with first-round RT-PCR using HTBI primers, then second-round multiplex PCR was performed. MiXCR, run by TCRdb on the multiplex PCR reads, gives a single entry per CDR3 protein. The repertoire holds a few hundred thousand distinct CDR3 sequences, with approximately 16% as singletons. The diagnosis combined clinical symptoms, thyroxine, TRAb, thyroid ultrasound and orbital computed tomography scans. The sample taken for sequencing was peripheral blood. The receptor was isolated from a woman between 18 and 30 years old with Graves' ophthalmopathy. V is TRBV3-1 and J is TRBJ1-5, with D unresolved. Written as DNA, the CDR3 is TGTGCCAGCAGCCAAGGAAGTCGGCAGCATTTT. The encoded protein is CASSQGSRQHF.